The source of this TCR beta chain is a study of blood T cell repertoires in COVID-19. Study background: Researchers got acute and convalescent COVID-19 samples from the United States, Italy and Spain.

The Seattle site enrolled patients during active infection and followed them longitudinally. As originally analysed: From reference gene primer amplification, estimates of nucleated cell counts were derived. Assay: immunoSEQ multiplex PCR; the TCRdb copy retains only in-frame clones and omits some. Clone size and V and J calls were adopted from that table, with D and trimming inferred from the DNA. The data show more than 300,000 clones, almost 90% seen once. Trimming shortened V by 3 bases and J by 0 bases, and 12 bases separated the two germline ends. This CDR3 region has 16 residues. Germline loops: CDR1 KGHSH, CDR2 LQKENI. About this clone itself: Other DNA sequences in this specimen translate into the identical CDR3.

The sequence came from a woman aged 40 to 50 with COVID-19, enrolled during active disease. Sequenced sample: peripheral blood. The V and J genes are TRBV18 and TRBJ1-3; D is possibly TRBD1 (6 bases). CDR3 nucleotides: TGTGCCAGCTCACCTCAAGGGGGAGCCTCTGGAAACACCATATATTTT. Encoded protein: CASSPQGGASGNTIYF.